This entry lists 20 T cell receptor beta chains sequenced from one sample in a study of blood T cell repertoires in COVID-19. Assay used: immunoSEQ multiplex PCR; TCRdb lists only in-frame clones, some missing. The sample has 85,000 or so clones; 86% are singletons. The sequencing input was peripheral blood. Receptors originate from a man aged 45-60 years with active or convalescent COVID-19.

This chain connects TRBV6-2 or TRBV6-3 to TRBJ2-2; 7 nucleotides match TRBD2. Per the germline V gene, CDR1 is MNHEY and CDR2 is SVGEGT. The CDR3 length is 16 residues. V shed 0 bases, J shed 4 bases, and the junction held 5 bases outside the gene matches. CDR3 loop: CASSYSGREGTGELFF. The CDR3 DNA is TGTGCCAGCAGTTACTCAGGCAGGGAGGGCACCGGGGAGCTGTTTTTT.

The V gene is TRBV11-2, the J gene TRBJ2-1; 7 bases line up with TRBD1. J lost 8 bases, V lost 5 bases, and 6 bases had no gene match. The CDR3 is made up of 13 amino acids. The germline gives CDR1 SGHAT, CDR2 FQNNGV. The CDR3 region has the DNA TGTGCCAGCAGCCGCGACAGGGTCCATGAGCAGTTCTTC. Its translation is CASSRDRVHEQFF.

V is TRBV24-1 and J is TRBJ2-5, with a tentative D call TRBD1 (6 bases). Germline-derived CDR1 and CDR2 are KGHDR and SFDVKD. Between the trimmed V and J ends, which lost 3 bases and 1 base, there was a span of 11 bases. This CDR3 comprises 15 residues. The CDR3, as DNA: TGTGCCACCAGTGATCCTCGGACAGCCCAAGAGACCCAGTACTTC. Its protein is CATSDPRTAQETQYF.

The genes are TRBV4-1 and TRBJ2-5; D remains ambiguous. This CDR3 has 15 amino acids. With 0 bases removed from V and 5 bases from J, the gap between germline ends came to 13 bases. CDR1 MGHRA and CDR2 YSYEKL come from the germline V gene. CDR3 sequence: CASSQDIATIETQYF. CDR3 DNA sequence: TGCGCCAGCAGCCAAGATATCGCTACCATTGAGACCCAGTACTTC.

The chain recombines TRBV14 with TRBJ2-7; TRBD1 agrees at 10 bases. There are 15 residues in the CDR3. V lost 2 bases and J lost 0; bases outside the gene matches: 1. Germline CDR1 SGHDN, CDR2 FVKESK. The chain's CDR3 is CASSQRTGGSYEQYF. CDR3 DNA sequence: TGTGCCAGCAGCCAACGGACAGGGGGCTCCTACGAGCAGTACTTC.

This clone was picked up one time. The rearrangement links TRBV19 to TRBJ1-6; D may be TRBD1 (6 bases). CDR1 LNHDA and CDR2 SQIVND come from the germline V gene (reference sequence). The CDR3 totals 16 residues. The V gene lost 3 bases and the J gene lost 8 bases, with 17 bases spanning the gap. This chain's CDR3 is CASSMGTRLQHSPLHF. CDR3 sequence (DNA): TGTGCCAGTAGTATGGGGACACGACTACAACATTCACCCCTCCACTTT.

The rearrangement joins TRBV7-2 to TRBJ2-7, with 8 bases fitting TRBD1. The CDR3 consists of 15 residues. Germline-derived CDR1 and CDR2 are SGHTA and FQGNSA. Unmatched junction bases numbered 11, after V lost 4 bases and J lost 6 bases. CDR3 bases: TGTGCCAGCAGCTCCTCGGGGACAGGCTTGGCCGAGCAGTACTTC. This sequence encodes CASSSSGTGLAEQYF.

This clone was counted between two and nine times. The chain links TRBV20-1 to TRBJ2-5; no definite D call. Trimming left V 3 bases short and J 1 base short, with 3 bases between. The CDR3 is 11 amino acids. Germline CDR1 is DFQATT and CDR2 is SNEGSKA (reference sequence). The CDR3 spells CSASSQETQYF. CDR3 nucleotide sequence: TGCAGTGCTAGCTCCCAAGAGACCCAGTACTTC.

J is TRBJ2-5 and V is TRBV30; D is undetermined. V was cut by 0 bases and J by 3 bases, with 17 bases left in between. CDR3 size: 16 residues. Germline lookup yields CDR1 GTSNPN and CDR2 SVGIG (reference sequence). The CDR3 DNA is TGTGCCTGGAGTGTAGTCCTCCCCATAGATAAAGAGACCCAGTACTTC. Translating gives CAWSVVLPIDKETQYF.

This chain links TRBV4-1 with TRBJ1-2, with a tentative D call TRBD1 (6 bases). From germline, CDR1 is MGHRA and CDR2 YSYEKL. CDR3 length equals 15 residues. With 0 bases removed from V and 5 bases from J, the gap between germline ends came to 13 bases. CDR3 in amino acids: CASSQEVGQNYGYTF. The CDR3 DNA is TGCGCCAGCAGCCAAGAAGTAGGACAGAATTATGGCTACACCTTC.

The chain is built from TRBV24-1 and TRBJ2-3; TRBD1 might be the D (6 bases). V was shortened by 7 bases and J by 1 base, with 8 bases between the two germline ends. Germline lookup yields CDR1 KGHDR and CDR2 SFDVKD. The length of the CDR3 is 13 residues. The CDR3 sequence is CATSAGGTDTQYF. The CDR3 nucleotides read TGTGCCACCAGCGCAGGGGGCACAGATACGCAGTATTTT.

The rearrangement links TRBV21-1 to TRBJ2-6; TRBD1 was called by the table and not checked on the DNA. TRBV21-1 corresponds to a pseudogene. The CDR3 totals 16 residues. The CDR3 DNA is TGTGCCAGCAGGGACACAGGGGGCGCTGGGGCCAACGTCCTGACTTTC. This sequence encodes CASRDTGGAGANVLTF.

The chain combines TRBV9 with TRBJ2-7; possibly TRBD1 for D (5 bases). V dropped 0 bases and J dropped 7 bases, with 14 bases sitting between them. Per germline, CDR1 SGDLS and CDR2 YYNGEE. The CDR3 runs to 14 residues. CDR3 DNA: TGTGCCAGCAGCGTAGCTGAGTCAGGGCGGGAGCAGTACTTC. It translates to CASSVAESGREQYF.

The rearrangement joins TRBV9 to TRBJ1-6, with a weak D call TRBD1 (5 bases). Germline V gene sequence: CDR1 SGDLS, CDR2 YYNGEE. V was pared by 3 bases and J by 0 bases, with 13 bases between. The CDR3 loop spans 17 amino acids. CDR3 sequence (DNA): TGTGCCAGCAGCGAGCATGGGGGGGACTCCTATAATTCACCCCTCCACTTT. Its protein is CASSEHGGDSYNSPLHF. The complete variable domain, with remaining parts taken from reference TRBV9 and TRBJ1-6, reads DSGVTQTPKHLITATGQRVTLRCSPRSGDLSVYWYQQSLDQGLQFLIQYYNGEERAKGNILERFSAQQFPDLHSELNLSSLELGDSALYFCASSEHGGDSYNSPLHFGNGTRLTVT.

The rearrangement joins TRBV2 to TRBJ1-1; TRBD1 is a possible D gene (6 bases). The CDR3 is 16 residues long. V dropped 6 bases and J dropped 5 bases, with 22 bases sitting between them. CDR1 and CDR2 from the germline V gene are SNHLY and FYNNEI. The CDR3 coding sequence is TGTGCCAGCAGGGCCCGGGAGGGGGGATTCGGTACTGAAGCTTTCTTT. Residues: CASRAREGGFGTEAFF.

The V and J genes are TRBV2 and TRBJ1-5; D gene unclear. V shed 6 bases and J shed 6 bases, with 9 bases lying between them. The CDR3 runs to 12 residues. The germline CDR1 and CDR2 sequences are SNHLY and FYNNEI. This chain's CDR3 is CASRLHFQPQHF. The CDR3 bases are TGTGCCAGCAGACTTCATTTTCAGCCCCAGCATTTT. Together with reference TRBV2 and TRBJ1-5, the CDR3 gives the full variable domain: EPEVTQTPSHQVTQMGQEVILRCVPISNHLYFYWYRQILGQKVEFLVSFYNNEISEKSEIFDDQFSVERPDGSNFTLKIRSTKLEDSAMYFCASRLHFQPQHFGDGTRLSIL.

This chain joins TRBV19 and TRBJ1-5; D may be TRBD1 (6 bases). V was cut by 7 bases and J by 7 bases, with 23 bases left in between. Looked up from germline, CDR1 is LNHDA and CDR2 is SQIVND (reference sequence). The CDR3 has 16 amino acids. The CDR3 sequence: CASKPAGDIATQPQHF. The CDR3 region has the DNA TGTGCCAGTAAGCCTGCAGGGGACATCGCAACGCAGCCCCAGCATTTT.

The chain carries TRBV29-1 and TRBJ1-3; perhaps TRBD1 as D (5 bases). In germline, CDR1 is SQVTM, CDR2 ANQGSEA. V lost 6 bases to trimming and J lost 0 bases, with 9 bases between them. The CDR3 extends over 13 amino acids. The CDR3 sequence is CSVQESSGNTIYF. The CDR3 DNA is TGCAGCGTACAGGAGAGCTCTGGAAACACCATATATTTT.

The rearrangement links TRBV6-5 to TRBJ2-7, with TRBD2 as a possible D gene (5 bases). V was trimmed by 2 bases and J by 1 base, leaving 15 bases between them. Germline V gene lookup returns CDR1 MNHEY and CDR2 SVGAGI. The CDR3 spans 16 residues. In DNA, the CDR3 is TGTGCCAGCAGTTACGCGAGGTTCGGCGGGTCCTACGAGCAGTACTTC. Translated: CASSYARFGGSYEQYF.

The CDR3 region has the DNA TGTGCCAGCAGCTTGACTAGCGGGAACACCGGGGAGCTGTTTTTT. Its translation: CASSLTSGNTGELFF. The rearrangement joins TRBV7-2 to TRBJ2-2; 9 bases line up with TRBD2. The CDR3 runs 15 residues. CDR1 and CDR2 from the germline V gene are SGHTA and FQGNSA. With V trimmed by 3 bases and J by 1 base, 0 bases remained unmatched.